The clone carrying this TCR beta chain was seen a handful of times. The germline gives CDR1 ENHRY, CDR2 SYGVKD. V was trimmed by 3 bases and J by 4 bases, leaving 13 bases between them. CDR3 length equals 14 residues. This entry is derived from a study of PD-L1 blockade in urothelial cancer. Whole-study context: Patients arrived having already received 0 to 3 prior chemotherapy regimens. A median of approximately 140,000 T cells was found in the blood samples.

Data came from immunoSEQ multiplex PCR; TCRdb stores just in-frame clones and leaves some out. The sample carries tens of thousands of clones, over 80% recorded once. Time point noted: pretreatment peripheral blood. Per-patient samples, pretreatment and on-treatment, numbered 1 to 8. The sample was PBMCs, taken around atezolizumab (anti-PD-L1) treatment. This clonotype originated in a man aged 55-75 years with urothelial cancer. The rearrangement links TRBV10-3 to TRBJ2-7; perhaps TRBD1 as D (6 bases). The CDR3 bases are TGTGCCATCAGTGAATGGTCAGGGGATTACGAGCAGTACTTC. Its translation: CAISEWSGDYEQYF.